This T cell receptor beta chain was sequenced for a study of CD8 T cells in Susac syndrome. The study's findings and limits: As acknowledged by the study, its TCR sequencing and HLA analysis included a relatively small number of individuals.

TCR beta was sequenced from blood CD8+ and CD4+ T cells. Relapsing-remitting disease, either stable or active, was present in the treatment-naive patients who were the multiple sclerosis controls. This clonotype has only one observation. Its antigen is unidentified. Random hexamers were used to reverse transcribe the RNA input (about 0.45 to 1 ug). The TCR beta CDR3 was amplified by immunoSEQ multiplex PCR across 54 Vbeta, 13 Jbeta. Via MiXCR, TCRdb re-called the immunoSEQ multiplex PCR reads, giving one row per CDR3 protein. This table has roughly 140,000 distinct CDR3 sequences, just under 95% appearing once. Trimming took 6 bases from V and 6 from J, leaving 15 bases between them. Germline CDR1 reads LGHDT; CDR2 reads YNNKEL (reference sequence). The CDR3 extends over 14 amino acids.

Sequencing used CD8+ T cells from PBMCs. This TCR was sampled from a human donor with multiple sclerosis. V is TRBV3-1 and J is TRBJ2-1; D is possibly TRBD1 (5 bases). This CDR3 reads CASSPRGQGNEQFF. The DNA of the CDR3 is TGTGCCAGCAGTCCAAGAGGTCAGGGCAATGAGCAGTTCTTC.